The next 10 T cell receptor beta chains were all read from a single sample in a study of OX40 agonist ivuxolimab in advanced cancers. Using immunoSEQ multiplex PCR, the repertoire was profiled, and TCRdb retains in-frame clones only, with some absent. The repertoire holds under 60,000 clones, with roughly 89% as singletons. The specimen was CD4+ or CD8+ T cells sorted from blood, collected in a trial of the OX40 agonist ivuxolimab. The receptors here all came from an adult with an advanced solid tumor such as melanoma, head and neck, liver or kidney cancer.

In DNA, the CDR3 is TGTGCCTGGAGTGTAATTCTAGGGCGGGGGTCGAACACTGAAGCTTTCTTT. Translation gives CAWSVILGRGSNTEAFF. The chain joins TRBV30 to TRBJ1-1; possibly TRBD1 for D (5 bases). Per the germline V gene, CDR1 is GTSNPN and CDR2 is SVGIG (reference sequence). The CDR3 is 17 residues long. V lost 0 bases and J lost 1, with 18 bases in between.

The V gene is TRBV7-8, the J gene TRBJ2-2; D gene unclear. Deletions cut 7 bases from V and 5 bases from J, with 8 bases between. This CDR3 is built from 12 residues. CDR1 is SGHVS, CDR2 FQNEAQ, per germline. The CDR3 loop is CASTRLTGELFF. The CDR3 bases are TGTGCCAGCACCCGATTGACCGGGGAGCTGTTTTTT.

The chain combines TRBV10-3 with TRBJ2-2; TRBD1 is a possible D gene (6 bases). This CDR3 is built from 16 residues. Germline V CDR1 and CDR2: ENHRY, SYGVKD. The V end was cut by 0 bases, the J end by 5 bases, with 13 bases between. CDR3 in amino acids: CAISESKQGLTGELFF. CDR3 nucleotide sequence: TGTGCCATCAGTGAGTCGAAGCAGGGGTTGACCGGGGAGCTGTTTTTT.

The sample holds one count of this clone. The V gene is TRBV7-2, the J gene TRBJ2-7; D is undetermined. In germline, CDR1 is SGHTA, CDR2 FQGNSA. The length of the CDR3 is 13 residues. V lost 5 bases and J lost 0, with 8 bases in between. Here the CDR3 reads CASSPESSYEQYF. In nucleotides, the CDR3 is TGTGCCAGCAGCCCGGAAAGCTCCTACGAGCAGTACTTC.

The chain couples TRBV18 to TRBJ2-7; possibly TRBD1 for D (5 bases). The CDR3 has 13 residues. Trimming cost V 0 bases and J 6 bases, with 9 bases left between them. Germline assignment: CDR1 KGHSH and CDR2 LQKENI. The CDR3: CASSPPLGPEQYF. DNA of the CDR3: TGTGCCAGCTCACCACCGCTGGGGCCCGAGCAGTACTTC.

Note on this clone: Other DNA variants within this sample encode the same CDR3. J is TRBJ1-4 and V is TRBV27; perhaps TRBD1 as D (5 bases). V lost 4 bases and J 4 bases, leaving 16 bases between the germline ends. The germline V gene encodes CDR1 MNHEY and CDR2 SMNVEV (reference sequence). CDR3 length: 16 residues. The CDR3 spells CASSSPPGTSNEKLFF. The CDR3 region has the DNA TGTGCCAGCAGTTCGCCCCCCGGGACGAGTAATGAAAAACTGTTTTTT.

The chain couples TRBV2 to TRBJ2-7, with 8 bases aligning to TRBD1. CDR1 is SNHLY, CDR2 FYNNEI, per germline. The CDR3 totals 23 residues. Trimming took 0 bases from V and 1 from J; bases not matched to a gene: 26. Here the CDR3 reads CASSEAGAQGVVVQFVKSYEQYF. CDR3 sequence (DNA): TGTGCCAGCAGTGAAGCGGGCGCACAGGGGGTGGTAGTTCAGTTCGTAAAATCCTACGAGCAGTACTTC.

The chain carries TRBV7-9 and TRBJ2-1, with unresolved D. This CDR3 has 8 amino acids. Germline-derived CDR1 and CDR2 are SEHNR and FQNEAQ (reference sequence). The germline V and J ends were trimmed by 5 bases and 15 bases, with 5 bases remaining between them. This CDR3 is CASSPPFF. Here the CDR3 DNA reads TGTGCCAGCAGCCCCCCGTTCTTC.

For the CDR3, the DNA is TGTGCCAGCAGTTCCCTCTCCTGGCGGAATGAGCAGTTCTTC. Translation: CASSSLSWRNEQFF. J is TRBJ2-1 and V is TRBV6-5; D ambiguous. Germline values: CDR1 MNHEY, CDR2 SVGAGI. This CDR3 is built from 14 residues. V shed 4 bases and J shed 7 bases, with 14 bases lying between them.

The chain uses TRBV19 and TRBJ2-7, with D perhaps TRBD1 or TRBD2 (6 bases each). V was cut by 3 bases and J by 0 bases, with 9 bases left in between. Germline assignment: CDR1 LNHDA and CDR2 SQIVND (reference sequence). The CDR3 consists of 14 residues. CDR3 coding DNA: TGTGCCAGTAGTATGGGGGGCGTCTCCTACGAGCAGTACTTC. Encoded protein: CASSMGGVSYEQYF.